Listed here are 23 T cell receptor beta chains from one sample, sequenced in a study of T-cell reconstitution after alpha-beta-depleted transplantation in children. TCRbeta library preparation incorporated unique molecular identifiers. TCRdb itself ran the PCR reads through MiXCR, one entry per CDR3 protein. The data show a few hundred thousand distinct CDR3 sequences, with 10% to 13% seen just once and more than 2% held by the top ten. The starting material was PBMCs from the stem cell graft donor, obtained from the stem cell graft. The receptors originated from a human donor who donated a stem cell graft to a child with acute lymphoblastic leukemia.

This clonotype was found many times. The chain combines TRBV6-5 with TRBJ1-4; 7 nucleotides agree with TRBD1. The V gene's germline CDR1 is MNHEY and CDR2 SVGAGI. The V gene end was trimmed by 4 bases and the J gene end by 8 bases; junction bases not matched to a gene: 7. The CDR3 consists of 14 residues. CDR3 sequence reads: CASSSTGVREKLFF. CDR3 bases: TGTGCCAGCAGTTCTACAGGGGTACGAGAAAAACTGTTTTTT.

The chain uses TRBV20-1 and TRBJ2-7; weak D call: TRBD2 (6 bases). V was shortened by 0 bases and J by 4 bases, with 16 bases between the two germline ends. Germline V gene data show CDR1 as DFQATT and CDR2 as SNEGSKA (reference sequence). CDR3 length equals 15 residues. This CDR3 reads CSARERPGGKYEQYF. The CDR3 DNA reads as TGCAGTGCTAGAGAGCGGCCTGGGGGGAAGTACGAGCAGTACTTC.

There are a few counts of this clonotype. This chain uses TRBV20-1 with TRBJ2-7; D uncertain. Trimming removed 0 bases at V and 2 bases at J, with 11 bases between. This CDR3 has 14 amino acids. Per germline, CDR1 DFQATT and CDR2 SNEGSKA (reference sequence). The CDR3 loop is CSARDPVLTYEQYF. The CDR3 DNA is TGCAGTGCTAGAGATCCAGTACTTACCTACGAGCAGTACTTC.

The J gene is TRBJ2-3, the V gene TRBV15; D ambiguous. Trimming took off 0 bases at V and 13 bases at J, with 26 bases between the two ends. The CDR3 has 17 amino acids. Looked up from germline, CDR1 is LNHNV and CDR2 is YYDKDF (reference sequence). For the CDR3, the DNA is TGTGCCACCAGCAGAGATCTGGGAAGTACTGCCCTTCTTCGAGAGTATTTT. Its translation: CATSRDLGSTALLREYF. The full variable domain, completed using reference TRBV15 and TRBJ2-3, is DAMVIQNPRYQVTQFGKPVTLSCSQTLNHNVMYWYQQKSSQAPKLLFHYYDKDFNNEADTPDNFQSRRPNTSFCFLDIRSPGLGDTAMYLCATSRDLGSTALLREYFGPGTRLTVL.

The rearrangement links TRBV2 to TRBJ2-7; 9 nucleotides agree with TRBD1. CDR1 is SNHLY and CDR2 is FYNNEI in the germline V gene. This CDR3 is 13 amino acids long. After removal of 10 bases from V and 1 base from J, the junction contained 5 bases not matched to a gene. CDR3 protein: CATMGQGSYEQYF. In DNA, the CDR3 is TGTGCCACTATGGGACAGGGATCCTACGAGCAGTACTTC.

This clonotype has a count of ten or more. The chain couples TRBV3-1 to TRBJ1-1; D is undetermined. CDR1 is LGHDT, CDR2 YNNKEL, per germline (reference sequence). V lost 4 bases and J 3 bases, leaving 9 bases between the germline ends. The CDR3 covers 13 residues. The CDR3 sequence: CASSPRRDTEAFF. As DNA, the CDR3 is TGTGCCAGCAGCCCTCGGAGGGACACTGAAGCTTTCTTT. The whole variable domain, remainder taken from reference TRBV3-1 and TRBJ1-1, is DTAVSQTPKYLVTQMGNDKSIKCEQNLGHDTMYWYKQDSKKFLKIMFSYNNKELIINETVPNRFSPKSPDKAHLNLHINSLELGDSAVYFCASSPRRDTEAFFGQGTRLTVV.

This clonotype was seen only a few times. The chain combines TRBV6-5 with TRBJ2-1; perhaps TRBD1 as D (5 bases). V was clipped by 0 bases and J by 6 bases, with 12 bases between them. The CDR3 covers 15 residues. Germline V gives CDR1 MNHEY, CDR2 SVGAGI. CDR3 amino acids: CASSYSGARSNEQFF. CDR3 nucleotide sequence: TGTGCCAGCAGTTACTCTGGGGCTAGGAGCAATGAGCAGTTCTTC.

The gene calls are TRBV3-1 and TRBJ2-7, with D tentatively TRBD2 (5 bases). This CDR3 spans 17 amino acids. Germline V lookup: CDR1 LGHDT, CDR2 YNNKEL (reference sequence). V lost 2 bases and J 2 bases, leaving 19 bases between the germline ends. The CDR3 DNA sequence: TGTGCCAGCAGCCAACTGACTAATCGGCGGAGGCCCTACGAGCAGTACTTC. This codes for CASSQLTNRRRPYEQYF.

This CDR3 is CATDSGSSEQYF. In nucleotides, the CDR3 is TGTGCCACCGATAGCGGGAGTTCCGAGCAGTACTTC. V is TRBV7-9 and J is TRBJ2-7; 9 nucleotides line up with TRBD2. Germline loops: CDR1 SEHNR, CDR2 FQNEAQ (reference sequence). This CDR3 comprises 12 residues. V shed 10 bases, J shed 6 bases, and the junction held 7 bases outside the gene matches.

The chain employs TRBV11-2 and TRBJ2-1; D could derive from TRBD1 or TRBD2 (5 bases each). The germline V and J ends were trimmed by 3 bases and 2 bases, with 8 bases remaining between them. Germline V CDR1 and CDR2: SGHAT, FQNNGV. The CDR3 totals 14 residues. In DNA form, the CDR3 reads TGTGCCAGCAGCTTTGGGGGAGCCTACAATGAGCAGTTCTTC. Protein product: CASSFGGAYNEQFF.

This clonotype was seen a handful of times. The V call is TRBV7-9, the J call TRBJ2-4; 10 nucleotides match TRBD1. Germline-derived CDR1 and CDR2 are SEHNR and FQNEAQ (reference sequence). J gave up 6 bases and V 5 bases, and 4 bases lay outside the gene matches. The CDR3 runs 14 residues. CDR3 coding DNA: TGTGCCAGCAGCCCCGGGACAGGGGTAAACATTCAGTACTTC. Translation: CASSPGTGVNIQYF.

This clonotype has a count of ten or more. V gene TRBV24-1 combines with J gene TRBJ2-3; 13 nucleotides agree with TRBD2. The CDR3 has 16 amino acids. CDR1 and CDR2 from the germline V gene are KGHDR and SFDVKD. V shed 3 bases and J 4 bases; nucleotides not matched to a gene: 3. CDR3 nucleotide sequence: TGTGCCACCAGTGATCAGGGACTAGCGGGACCAGATACGCAGTATTTT. Its protein product is CATSDQGLAGPDTQYF.

This clonotype was counted a few times. The rearrangement joins TRBV29-1 to TRBJ2-3, with 13 bases aligning to TRBD2. J was trimmed by 0 bases and V by 6 bases; bases with no gene match: 3. This CDR3 is built from 15 residues. The germline V gene has CDR1 SQVTM and CDR2 ANQGSEA. The CDR3 here is CSVGTSGVSTDTQYF. Here the CDR3 DNA reads TGCAGCGTCGGGACTAGCGGGGTTAGCACAGATACGCAGTATTTT.

This clonotype has more than one count but fewer than ten. The chain carries TRBV11-2 and TRBJ2-7; the D is unclear. The CDR3 consists of 13 residues. Germline loops: CDR1 SGHAT, CDR2 FQNNGV. V dropped 6 bases and J dropped 4 bases, with 13 bases sitting between them. CDR3 bases: TGTGCCAGCAGGCACCACGGGTTTTACGAGCAGTACTTC. The encoded protein is CASRHHGFYEQYF.

This clonotype was observed a handful of times. V and J are TRBV7-3 and TRBJ2-6; D not resolved. The V gene's germline CDR1 is SGHTA and CDR2 FQGTGA. This CDR3 has 16 amino acids. With 0 bases removed from V and 0 bases from J, the gap between germline ends came to 6 bases. This CDR3 is CASSLTARSGANVLTF. The CDR3 bases are TGTGCCAGCAGCTTAACAGCCCGCTCTGGGGCCAACGTCCTGACTTTC. Filled out from reference TRBV7-3 and TRBJ2-6, the complete variable domain reads GAGVSQTPSNKVTEKGKYVELRCDPISGHTALYWYRQSLGQGPEFLIYFQGTGAADDSGLPNDRFFAVRPEGSVSTLKIQRTERGDSAVYLCASSLTARSGANVLTFGAGSRLTVL.

The CDR3 nucleotides read TGCGCCAGCAGTAAAAACAGGGACACTGAAGCTTTCTTT. Amino acid sequence: CASSKNRDTEAFF. The chain carries TRBV10-1 and TRBJ1-1, with D tentatively TRBD1 (6 bases). Germline CDR1 WNHNN, CDR2 SYGVQD (reference sequence). Trimming pared 5 bases from V and 3 bases from J, leaving 10 bases between. The CDR3 consists of 13 residues.

The chain uses TRBV30 and TRBJ1-1; no definite D call. The V end lost 2 bases, the J end lost 8 bases, and 15 bases lay between the germline ends. The CDR3 runs 13 residues. The germline V gene has CDR1 GTSNPN and CDR2 SVGIG (reference sequence). CDR3 DNA: TGTGCCTGGAGTCCAGACGAGGGCAGGGAAGCTTTCTTT. Its protein product is CAWSPDEGREAFF.

In its sample, this clonotype was seen a few times. This chain joins TRBV28 and TRBJ1-4; TRBD1 matches 8 bases. The CDR3 is 14 amino acids. The V segment lost 5 bases and the J segment 6 bases; nucleotides outside the gene matches: 5. Germline assignment: CDR1 MDHEN and CDR2 SYDVKM. In DNA, the CDR3 is TGTGCCAGCAGTGCGGACAGGGCTGATGAAAAACTGTTTTTT. Amino acids: CASSADRADEKLFF.

The chain recombines TRBV6-5 with TRBJ1-6; 9 positions match TRBD1. The CDR3 extends over 15 amino acids. The germline V gene encodes CDR1 MNHEY and CDR2 SVGAGI. V lost 2 bases to trimming and J lost 7 bases; unmatched junction nucleotides: 3. The CDR3 reads CASSYGTGMNSPLHF. In DNA form, the CDR3 reads TGTGCCAGCAGTTACGGGACAGGGATGAATTCACCCCTCCACTTT.

The V gene is TRBV27, the J gene TRBJ1-1, with TRBD1 matching 7 bases. J lost 3 bases, V lost 3 bases, and 7 bases had no gene match. The CDR3 loop spans 15 amino acids. Germline V lookup: CDR1 MNHEY, CDR2 SMNVEV (reference sequence). The CDR3 loop reads CASSFLGQEDTEAFF. The CDR3 DNA reads as TGTGCCAGCAGTTTCCTAGGACAGGAGGACACTGAAGCTTTCTTT.

This clonotype was seen more than once but under ten times. The chain combines TRBV4-3 with TRBJ1-5, with D tentatively TRBD1 (5 bases). The CDR3 is 14 amino acids. Germline CDR1 LGHNA, CDR2 YSLEER. The germline V and J ends were trimmed by 2 bases and 7 bases, with 12 bases remaining between them. CDR3 nucleotide sequence: TGCGCCAGCAGCCAAATTCGGGGCGGCCAGCCCCAGCATTTT. Residues: CASSQIRGGQPQHF.

Regarding this clonotype: At one boundary the junction diverges from the germline segment, which might be a read error. This sequence joins TRBV7-9 and TRBJ1-1, with no clear D. The CDR3 spans 15 residues. Germline V lookup: CDR1 SEHNR, CDR2 FQNEAQ (reference sequence). The chain's CDR3 is CASSIANRENTEAFF. The CDR3 bases are TGTGCCAGCAGCATAGCGAATCGTGAGAACACTGAAGCTTTCTTT.

This clonotype was observed a few times. This sequence joins TRBV28 and TRBJ2-1; D perhaps matches TRBD1 (6 bases). Germline V gene sequence: CDR1 MDHEN, CDR2 SYDVKM. The V end lost 3 bases, the J end lost 6 bases, and 21 bases lay between the germline ends. There are 17 residues in the CDR3. The CDR3 protein is CASSFDPLREGGNEQFF. The CDR3 coding sequence is TGTGCCAGCAGTTTTGATCCCCTCCGGGAAGGGGGCAATGAGCAGTTCTTC.